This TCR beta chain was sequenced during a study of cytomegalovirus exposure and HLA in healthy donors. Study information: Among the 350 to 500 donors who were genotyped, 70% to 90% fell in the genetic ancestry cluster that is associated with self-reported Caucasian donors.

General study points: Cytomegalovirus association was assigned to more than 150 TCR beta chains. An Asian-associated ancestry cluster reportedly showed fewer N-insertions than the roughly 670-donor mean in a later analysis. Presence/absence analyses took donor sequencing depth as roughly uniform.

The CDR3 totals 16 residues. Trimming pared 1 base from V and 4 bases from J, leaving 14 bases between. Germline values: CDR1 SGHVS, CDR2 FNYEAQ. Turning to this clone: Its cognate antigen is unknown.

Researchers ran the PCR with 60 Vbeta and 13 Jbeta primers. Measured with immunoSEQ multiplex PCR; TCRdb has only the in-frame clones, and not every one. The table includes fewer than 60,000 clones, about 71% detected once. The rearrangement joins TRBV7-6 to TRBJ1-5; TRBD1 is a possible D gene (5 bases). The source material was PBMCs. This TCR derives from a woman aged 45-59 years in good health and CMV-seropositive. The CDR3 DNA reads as TGTGCCAGCAGCTTAGGGGGCGGGGGGAGGAATCAGCCCCAGCATTTT. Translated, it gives CASSLGGGGRNQPQHF.